The source of this T cell receptor beta chain is a study of shared clonotypes between healthy human individuals. Samples underwent the assay at deep level. The repertoire was sequenced with immunoSEQ multiplex PCR; TCRdb's copy has only in-frame clones and lacks some. The sample consists of approximately 460,000 clones, 77% of them appearing once. CDR1 and CDR2 from the germline V gene are WNHNN and SYGVQD (reference sequence). The CDR3 runs 13 residues. V was cut by 7 bases and J by 3 bases, with 9 bases left in between. Sample: PBMCs. V gene TRBV10-1 combines with J gene TRBJ2-2; D is uncertain. This clonotype was sampled from a woman aged 40 to 50 in good health. Some clones in this sample may be carry-over from other donors' samples. This chain's CDR3 is CASTGPYTGELFF. The CDR3 DNA follows: TGCGCCAGCACCGGGCCCTACACCGGGGAGCTGTTTTTT.